This TCR beta chain was identified during a study of naive and memory T cell subsets. Trimming removed 0 bases at V and 7 bases at J, with 12 bases between. The CDR3 is made up of 14 amino acids. Germline-derived CDR1 and CDR2 are DFQATT and SNEGSKA (reference sequence). General observations from the study: Especially in CD8 cells, naive repertoires contained a few larger clonotypes, possibly CD45RA-re-expressing memory cells.

Remarks on this clonotype: Its specificity is not known.

Both TRBC1 and TRBC2 were covered by a beta constant-region primer of two equimolar oligonucleotides. The ligated cDNA underwent four PCR rounds using SP2 and nested alpha and beta constant-region primers. TCRdb re-called the UMI-ligation and nested PCR reads through MiXCR, storing one row per CDR3 protein. The top ten clones hold about 0.57% of a sample with 120,000 to 150,000 distinct CDR3 sequences, more than 15% of them seen once. The gene calls are TRBV20-1 and TRBJ2-2, with D maybe TRBD2 (6 bases). This sequence was found in a human donor in good health. The sequenced material came from naive CD8+ T cells from blood. This CDR3 reads CSARDLGGHGELFF. Here the CDR3 DNA reads TGCAGTGCTAGAGATCTGGGGGGTCACGGGGAGCTGTTTTTT.